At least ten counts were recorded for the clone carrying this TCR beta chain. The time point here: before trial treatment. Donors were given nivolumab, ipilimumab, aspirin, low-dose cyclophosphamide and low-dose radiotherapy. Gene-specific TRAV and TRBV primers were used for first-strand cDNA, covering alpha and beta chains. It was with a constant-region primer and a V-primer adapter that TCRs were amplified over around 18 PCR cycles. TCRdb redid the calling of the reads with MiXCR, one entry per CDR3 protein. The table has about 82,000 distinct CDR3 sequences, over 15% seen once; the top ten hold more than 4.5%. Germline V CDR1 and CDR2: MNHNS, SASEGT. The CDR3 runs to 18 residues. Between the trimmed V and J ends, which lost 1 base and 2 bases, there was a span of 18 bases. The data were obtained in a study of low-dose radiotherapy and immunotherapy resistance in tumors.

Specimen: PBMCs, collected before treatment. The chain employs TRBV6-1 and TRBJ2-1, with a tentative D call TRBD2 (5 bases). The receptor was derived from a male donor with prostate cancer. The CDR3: CASSEVKSGLPPYNEQFF. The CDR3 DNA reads TGTGCCAGCAGTGAAGTCAAGTCGGGATTACCGCCCTACAATGAGCAGTTCTTC.